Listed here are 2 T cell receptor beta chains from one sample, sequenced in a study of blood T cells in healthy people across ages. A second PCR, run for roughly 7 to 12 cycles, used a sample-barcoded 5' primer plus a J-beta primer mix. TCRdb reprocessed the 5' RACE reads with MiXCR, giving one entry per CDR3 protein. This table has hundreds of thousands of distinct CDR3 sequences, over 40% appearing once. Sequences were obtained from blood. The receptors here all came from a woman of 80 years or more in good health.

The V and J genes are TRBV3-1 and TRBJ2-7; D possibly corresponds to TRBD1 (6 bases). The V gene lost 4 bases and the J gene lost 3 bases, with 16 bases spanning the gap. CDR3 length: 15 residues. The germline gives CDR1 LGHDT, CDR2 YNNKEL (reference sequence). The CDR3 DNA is TGTGCCAGCAGCCGTGGGCAGGGGTCTGTCTACGAGCAGTACTTC. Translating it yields CASSRGQGSVYEQYF.

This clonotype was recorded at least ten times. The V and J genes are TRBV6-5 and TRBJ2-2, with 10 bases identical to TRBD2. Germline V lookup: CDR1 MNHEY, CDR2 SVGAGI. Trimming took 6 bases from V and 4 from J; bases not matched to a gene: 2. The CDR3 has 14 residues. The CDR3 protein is CASRRLAGTGELFF. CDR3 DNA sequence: TGTGCCAGCAGACGACTAGCGGGCACCGGGGAGCTGTTTTTT.